This T cell receptor beta chain comes out of a study of human T cells and chemical hapten exposure. Time point in this sample: pre-sensitization, week 0. The treatment: therapeutic diphenylcyclopropenone sensitization with weekly scalp DPC. Trimming took 4 bases from V and 4 from J, leaving 26 bases between them. This CDR3 is 19 amino acids long. CDR1 and CDR2 (germline): MNHNS, SASEGT. For the library, individual cDNA molecules each received unique molecular identifiers. TCRdb re-called the RACE reads with MiXCR, one entry per CDR3 protein. The sample has 280,000 or so distinct CDR3 sequences; approximately 7.5% are singletons. To note about this clonotype: The antigen is unknown.

Notes on the study in general: Expanded TCRs produced significantly more large CDR3 similarity clusters than controls did.

The specimen comprised whole blood, sampled in connection with sensitization to the hapten diphenylcyclopropenone (DPC). This clonotype was obtained from a man aged 18-30 years with alopecia areata. Some clones in this sample may be carry-over from other donors' samples. This rearrangement joins TRBV6-1 to TRBJ1-5, with D perhaps TRBD1 (6 bases). CDR3 amino acids: CASSAISPHQGKGNQPQHF. In DNA, the CDR3 is TGTGCCAGCAGTGCCATCTCCCCTCACCAGGGGAAGGGTAATCAGCCCCAGCATTTT.